The rows below give T cell receptor beta chains drawn from one sample of a study of blood T cell repertoires in COVID-19. Assay: immunoSEQ multiplex PCR; the TCRdb copy retains only in-frame clones and omits some. The sample consists of 180,000 or so clones, about 80% of them appearing once. Sequenced material: peripheral blood. These receptors were collected from a woman in her 70s with acute or convalescent COVID-19. CDR3s include the opening cysteine and the closing phenylalanine or tryptophan. A D gene is named only where the DNA matches it firmly. Expanded clones are given a class, and other clones once, few, many or no size at all.

V gene	CDR3 length	D gene	clone size	J gene	CDR3 protein	CDR3 DNA
TRBV4-3	18	TRBD1	once	TRBJ1-3	CASSQDLGQGFVANTIYF	TGCGCCAGCAGCCAAGATCTCGGACAGGGCTTTGTTGCAAACACCATATATTTT
TRBV7-8	14	NA	NA	TRBJ2-7	CASSLDGDTYEQYF	TGTGCCAGCAGCTTAGATGGCGACACCTACGAGCAGTACTTC
TRBV2	15	NA	NA	TRBJ1-2	CASSESPQGTDGYTF	TGTGCCAGCAGTGAAAGCCCTCAGGGGACGGATGGCTACACCTTC
TRBV6-6	14	NA	once	TRBJ1-4	CATGVVEENEKLFF	TGTGCCACCGGGGTTGTGGAGGAAAATGAAAAACTGTTTTTT
TRBV7-2	15	NA	NA	TRBJ2-3	CASSLRTSRTDTQYF	TGTGCCAGCAGCTTAAGGACTTCCCGCACAGATACGCAGTATTTT
TRBV6-6	13	TRBD1	NA	TRBJ1-2	CASRPDREYGYTF	TGTGCCAGCAGACCCGACAGGGAGTATGGCTACACCTTC
TRBV6-5	15	NA	NA	TRBJ1-2	CASTSQGSRYNGYTF	TGTGCCAGCACCTCACAGGGATCCAGGTACAATGGCTACACCTTC
TRBV10-3	15	TRBD2	NA	TRBJ2-3	CAISDGGYSTDTQYF	TGTGCCATCAGTGACGGGGGGTATAGCACAGATACGCAGTATTTT
TRBV5-8	16	TRBD1	once	TRBJ2-2	CASRNRGPSNTGELFF	TGTGCCAGCAGGAACAGGGGGCCCTCGAACACCGGGGAGCTGTTTTTT
TRBV4-1	16	TRBD2	NA	TRBJ2-7	CASSQEFGGSSYEQYF	TGCGCCAGCAGCCAAGAGTTCGGGGGGAGCTCCTACGAGCAGTACTTC
TRBV28	14	NA	NA	TRBJ1-3	CASTRQGFGNTIYF	TGTGCCAGCACGCGCCAGGGTTTTGGAAACACCATATATTTT
TRBV5-1	16	NA	once	TRBJ2-3	CASSLYGTLQADTQYF	TGCGCCAGCAGCTTGTATGGGACTCTCCAGGCAGATACGCAGTATTTT
TRBV27	13	NA	NA	TRBJ1-1	CASIKTGFTEAFF	TGTGCCAGCATCAAGACAGGTTTCACTGAAGCTTTCTTT
TRBV5-1	13	NA	NA	TRBJ1-4	CASSLQGREKLFF	TGCGCCAGCAGCTTGCAGGGTCGGGAAAAACTGTTTTTT
TRBV9	12	NA	NA	TRBJ1-2	CASSAQDYGYTF	TGTGCCAGCAGCGCTCAGGACTATGGCTACACCTTC
TRBV18	16	NA	NA	TRBJ1-1	CASSPVPDSWRTEAFF	TGTGCCAGCTCACCAGTCCCGGACAGCTGGAGGACTGAAGCTTTCTTT
TRBV30	11	NA	NA	TRBJ1-2	CAWNFQGKKTF	TGTGCCTGGAACTTCCAGGGGAAGAAGACCTTC
TRBV18	16	TRBD2	NA	TRBJ2-3	CASSPGQREWADTQYF	TGTGCCAGCTCACCAGGGCAGCGGGAATGGGCAGATACGCAGTATTTT
TRBV11-2	13	TRBD1	NA	TRBJ1-1	CASSLEGTGQAFF	TGTGCCAGCAGCTTAGAAGGGACAGGGCAAGCTTTCTTT
TRBV19	17	TRBD2	NA	TRBJ2-1	CASTTPPGLAGVQEQFF	TGTGCCAGTACCACGCCCCCGGGACTAGCGGGAGTCCAAGAGCAGTTCTTC
TRBV19	16	TRBD1	NA	TRBJ1-5	CASSRTGTGGNQPQHF	TGTGCCAGTAGTCGAACAGGGACAGGGGGCAATCAGCCCCAGCATTTT
TRBV19	15	TRBD1	NA	TRBJ1-5	CASSIDRGANQPQHF	TGTGCCAGTAGTATAGACAGGGGGGCCAATCAGCCCCAGCATTTT
TRBV7-2	14	TRBD1	NA	TRBJ1-2	CASRDRGVLYGYTF	TGTGCCAGCAGGGACAGGGGAGTGCTCTATGGCTACACCTTC
TRBV15	13	NA	NA	TRBJ1-1	CATSRVGQGGTFF	TGTGCCACCAGCAGAGTCGGGCAGGGTGGTACTTTCTTT
TRBV5-6	14	NA	once	TRBJ1-5	CASSRGGFNQPQHF	TGTGCCAGCAGCCGGGGTGGCTTTAATCAGCCCCAGCATTTT
TRBV28	15	TRBD1	NA	TRBJ1-6	CASNPTGGLNSPLHF	TGTGCCAGCAATCCGACAGGGGGCCTTAATTCACCCCTCCACTTT
TRBV9	16	TRBD2	NA	TRBJ2-5	CASSAISGGAFETQYF	TGTGCCAGCAGCGCCATTAGCGGGGGGGCGTTTGAGACCCAGTACTTC
TRBV20-1	14	TRBD1	NA	TRBJ2-2	CSASHGTGVGELFF	TGCAGTGCTAGTCACGGGACAGGGGTAGGGGAGCTGTTTTTT
TRBV7-2	14	TRBD2	NA	TRBJ2-5	CASSPGTRGETQYF	TGTGCCAGCAGCCCAGGGACTAGGGGGGAGACCCAGTACTTC
TRBV20-1	15	TRBD1	NA	TRBJ1-6	CSASEGQAGFSPLHF	TGCAGTGCTAGTGAAGGACAGGCGGGGTTTTCACCCCTCCACTTT
TRBV6-5	13	NA	few	TRBJ2-7	CASTRGPTYEQYF	TGTGCCAGCACGCGGGGGCCTACCTACGAGCAGTACTTC
TRBV6-4	16	NA	NA	TRBJ1-6	CASSEGGDIGNSPLHF	TGTGCCAGCAGTGAAGGTGGGGACATCGGCAATTCACCCCTCCACTTT
TRBV6-5	13	NA	NA	TRBJ2-5	CASSLTRGPTQYF	TGTGCCAGCAGTTTGACTAGAGGACCGACCCAGTACTTC
TRBV18	15	TRBD1	few	TRBJ1-2	CASSPPSQGAVGYTF	TGTGCCAGCTCACCACCGTCACAGGGGGCTGTGGGCTACACCTTC
TRBV2	16	NA	NA	TRBJ1-5	CASTSSSAGFNQPQHF	TGTGCCAGCACTTCTTCCTCGGCAGGCTTCAATCAGCCCCAGCATTTT
TRBV3-1/TRBV3-2	16	TRBD1	NA	TRBJ1-4	CASSQERRQGARKLFF	TGTGCCAGCAGCCAAGAACGTCGACAGGGGGCTAGAAAACTGTTTTTT
TRBV6-2/TRBV6-3	14	TRBD1	NA	TRBJ1-5	CASSRQGRSQPQHF	TGTGCCAGCAGCCGACAGGGTAGGAGTCAGCCCCAGCATTTT
TRBV4-3	14	NA	NA	TRBJ2-5	CASSQEPGRQTQYF	TGCGCCAGCAGCCAAGAACCGGGTCGACAGACCCAGTACTTC
TRBV12-3/TRBV12-4	12	NA	NA	TRBJ1-3	CASNGVGNTIYF	TGTGCCAGCAACGGGGTTGGAAACACCATATATTTT
TRBV19	16	NA	NA	TRBJ2-3	CATIGPAGSSGDTQYF	TGTGCCACCATCGGGCCGGCGGGTTCGTCGGGAGATACGCAGTATTTT
TRBV5-6	14	TRBD2	NA	TRBJ2-7	CASSLALTSGEQYF	TGTGCCAGCAGCTTGGCCTTAACTAGCGGAGAGCAGTACTTC
TRBV10-3	15	TRBD2	NA	TRBJ2-3	CAISESREGLDTQYF	TGTGCCATCAGTGAGTCGCGGGAGGGCCTAGATACGCAGTATTTT
TRBV29-1	17	TRBD2	once	TRBJ2-7	CSVAGEFSGGRTYEQYF	TGCAGCGTAGCCGGGGAATTTAGCGGGGGGCGGACCTACGAGCAGTACTTC
TRBV7-2	16	TRBD2	NA	TRBJ2-3	CASSLEGAGGLDTQYF	TGTGCCAGCAGCTTAGAAGGAGCGGGGGGATTAGATACGCAGTATTTT
TRBV29-1	15	TRBD1	NA	TRBJ1-1	CSVGVLQGARTEAFF	TGCAGCGTCGGGGTCTTACAGGGGGCGCGCACTGAAGCTTTCTTT
TRBV28	14	TRBD1	NA	TRBJ1-4	CASSPGQGIEKLFF	TGTGCCAGCAGCCCAGGACAGGGGATTGAAAAACTGTTTTTT
TRBV30	13	TRBD1	NA	TRBJ1-2	CAWSRDRAYGYTF	TGTGCCTGGAGCCGGGACAGGGCCTATGGCTACACCTTC
TRBV5-1	17	NA	NA	TRBJ1-1	CASSLFQVNTPNTEAFF	TGCGCCAGCAGCTTGTTTCAGGTAAACACACCGAACACTGAAGCTTTCTTT